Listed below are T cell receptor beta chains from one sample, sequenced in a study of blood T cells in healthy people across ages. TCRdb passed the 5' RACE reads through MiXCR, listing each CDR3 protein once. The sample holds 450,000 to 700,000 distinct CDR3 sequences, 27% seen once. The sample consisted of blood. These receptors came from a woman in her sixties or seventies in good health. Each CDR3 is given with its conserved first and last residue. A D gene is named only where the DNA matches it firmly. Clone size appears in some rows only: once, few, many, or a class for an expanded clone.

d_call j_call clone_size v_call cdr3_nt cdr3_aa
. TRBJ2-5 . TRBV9 TGTGCCAGCAGCGGGATGGGGGGAGGCCAAGAGACCCAGTACTTC CASSGMGGGQETQYF
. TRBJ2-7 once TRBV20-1 TGCAGTGCTAGCCCTTCTTCGAGGGCCTACGAGCAGTACTTC CSASPSSRAYEQYF
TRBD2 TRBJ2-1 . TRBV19 TGTGCCAGTAGTCCCGGACTAGCGGGGGGGGCCTCCTACAATGAGCAGTTCTTC CASSPGLAGGASYNEQFF
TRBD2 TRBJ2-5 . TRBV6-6 TGTGCCAGCAGTTACCTGGGCGGGGGGGGAAAGACCCAGTACTTC CASSYLGGGGKTQYF
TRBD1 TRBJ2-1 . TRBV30 TGTGCCTGGAGGATTGGACAGGGGGCTTCCAATGAGCAGTTCTTC CAWRIGQGASNEQFF
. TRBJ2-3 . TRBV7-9 TGTGCCAGCAGCTTCCAAGGGATAATGTCGGCAGATACGCGGTATTTT CASSFQGIMSADTRYF
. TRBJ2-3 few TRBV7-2 TGTGCCAGCAGCCCCCGGGCCCGGGCTAGCACAGATACGCAGTATTTT CASSPRARASTDTQYF
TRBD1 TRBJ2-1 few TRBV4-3 TGCGCCAGCAGCCAAGAGATCGACAGGGTCCCCTACAATGAGCAGTTCTTC CASSQEIDRVPYNEQFF
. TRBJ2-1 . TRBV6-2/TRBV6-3 TGTGCCAGCAGTTACTCGGCTGGCGGGGCCACCTACAATGAGCAGTTCTTC CASSYSAGGATYNEQFF
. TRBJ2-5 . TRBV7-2 TGTGCCAGCAGCTTAACAGGGCCTAGCGGAAACCAAGAGACCCAGTACTTC CASSLTGPSGNQETQYF
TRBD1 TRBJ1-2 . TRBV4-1 TGCGCCAGCAGCCACAGGACAGGGCTTAACTATGGCTACACCTTC CASSHRTGLNYGYTF
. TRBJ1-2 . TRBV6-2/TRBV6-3 TGTGCCAGCAGGACGACTGGACCCCTGGGCTACACCTTC CASRTTGPLGYTF
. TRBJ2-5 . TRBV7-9 TGTGCCAGCTACGGGGCCCAAGAGACCCAGTACTTC CASYGAQETQYF
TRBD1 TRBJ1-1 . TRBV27 TGTGCCAGCAGTCCTCAGGGGGCTGGGTACACTGAAGCTTTCTTT CASSPQGAGYTEAFF
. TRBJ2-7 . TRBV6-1 TGTGCCAGCCAGACAGTCTACGAGCAGTACTTC CASQTVYEQYF
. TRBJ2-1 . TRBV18 TGTGCCAGCTCACCACCGAAAAGGATCAATGAGCAGTTCTTC CASSPPKRINEQFF
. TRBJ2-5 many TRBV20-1 TGCAGTGCTAGACCGGGACTCACTCAAGAGACCCAGTACTTC CSARPGLTQETQYF
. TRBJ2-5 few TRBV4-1 TGCGCCAGCAGCCAAGAAGGCCAGACTAAAGAGACCCAGTACTTC CASSQEGQTKETQYF
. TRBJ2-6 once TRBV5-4 TGTGCCAGCAGCTTGGGCTCGTATTCTGGGGCCAACGTCCTGACTTTC CASSLGSYSGANVLTF
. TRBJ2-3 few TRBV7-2 TGTGCCAGCAGCTCCCGGGGGGCCACAGATACGCAGTATTTT CASSSRGATDTQYF